Below are 29 T cell receptor beta chains sequenced from a single sample in a study of blood T cell repertoires in COVID-19 (dated by TCRdb to the early 2020s). The method was the immunoSEQ multiplex PCR assay. The source is immuneACCESS, and TCRdb retained only in-frame sequences with V and J called. Part of the clones is not carried over; for the studies checked, unresolved V genes explain less than half of this, and the remainder is unexplained. The sample data list more than 130,000 clones, and approximately 91% of these were observed just once. About 10% of the sample comes from the top ten. Sequenced sample: peripheral blood. These receptors all come from a man aged 45 to 65 with active or convalescent COVID-19.

The genes are TRBV19 and TRBJ2-1; 8 positions agree with TRBD2. Trimming took 8 bases from V and 7 from J; bases not matched to a gene: 19. CDR1 is LNHDA and CDR2 is SQIVND in the germline V gene (reference sequence). The CDR3 sequence is 17 residues long. The CDR3 DNA reads as TGTGCCAGTCAGGGTGTAATAGCGGGAATCTCGTGGAATGAGCAGTTCTTC. This codes for CASQGVIAGISWNEQFF.

The sample holds one count of this clone. This chain connects TRBV6-6 to TRBJ2-3; possibly TRBD2 for D (6 bases). The V gene's germline CDR1 is MNHNY and CDR2 SVGAGI (reference sequence). The germline V and J ends were trimmed by 10 bases and 2 bases, with 19 bases remaining between them. This CDR3 is built from 15 residues. CDR3 nucleotides: TGTGCCACCTCCCTAGGACTACCGGTCACAGATACGCAGTATTTT. Amino acid sequence: CATSLGLPVTDTQYF.

The chain is built from TRBV19 and TRBJ1-2; 8 bases are shared with TRBD1. The CDR3 extends over 13 amino acids. Germline CDR1 and CDR2: LNHDA and SQIVND (reference sequence). J was trimmed by 8 bases and V by 5 bases; bases with no gene match: 7. The CDR3 DNA follows: TGTGCCAGTAGTCCCCGGGACAGGAACGGCTACACCTTC. Its protein is CASSPRDRNGYTF.

Turning to this clone: Additional DNA sequences in this sample encode the identical CDR3. This chain uses TRBV9 with TRBJ1-5, with D possibly TRBD1 on 5 matching bases. CDR1 is SGDLS, CDR2 YYNGEE, per germline. The CDR3 loop spans 15 amino acids. The germline V and J ends were trimmed by 0 bases and 1 base, with 8 bases remaining between them. The CDR3 is CASSVGGRSNQPQHF. The CDR3 DNA is TGTGCCAGCAGCGTAGGGGGCAGGAGCAATCAGCCCCAGCATTTT.

This clone was seen only a few times. The rearrangement uses TRBV28 and TRBJ1-3; D unclear. Germline CDR1 is MDHEN and CDR2 is SYDVKM. CDR3 length equals 17 residues. V lost 4 bases and J 0 bases, leaving 16 bases between the germline ends. Written as DNA, the CDR3 is TGTGCCAGCAGTTCCAGCATTGGGAGTTTCTCTGGAAACACCATATATTTT. Its protein product is CASSSSIGSFSGNTIYF.

CDR3 bases: TGTGCCAGTAGGAACGGGAATTTCTTAACTAATGAAAAACTGTTTTTT. It yields the protein CASRNGNFLTNEKLFF. V usage is TRBV19 and J usage is TRBJ1-4; D not certain. The V gene's germline CDR1 is LNHDA and CDR2 SQIVND (reference sequence). Trimming took off 6 bases at V and 1 base at J, with 15 bases between the two ends. This CDR3 comprises 16 residues.

This clone has only one observation. DNA for the CDR3: TGTGCCAGCAGCCCTTCGGCACCCAGGGTTATTCGGACTGAAGCTTTCTTT. Amino acids: CASSPSAPRVIRTEAFF. J is TRBJ1-1 and V is TRBV28; tentative D call: TRBD1 (5 bases). The CDR3 runs to 17 residues. Germline V gene sequence: CDR1 MDHEN, CDR2 SYDVKM. V lost 6 bases and J 5 bases, leaving 25 bases between the germline ends.

This clone has more than one count but fewer than ten. This chain joins TRBV3-1 (or the pseudogene TRBV3-2) and TRBJ1-1; no definite D call. Between the trimmed V and J ends, which lost 2 bases and 2 bases, there was a span of 9 bases. The CDR3 has 14 amino acids. The germline V gene has CDR1 LGHDT and CDR2 YNNKEL (reference sequence). The CDR3 nucleotides read TGTGCCAGCAGCCAAAAACGGGTCAACACTGAAGCTTTCTTT. It codes for CASSQKRVNTEAFF.

V usage is TRBV27 and J usage is TRBJ2-1; TRBD1 matches at 7 bases. V lost 5 bases and J lost 6; bases outside the gene matches: 13. The CDR3 length is 16 residues. Germline CDR1 reads MNHEY; CDR2 reads SMNVEV (reference sequence). Written as DNA, the CDR3 is TGTGCCAGCAGTCTCTCATCCGGGACAGTAGGCAATGAGCAGTTCTTC. Protein sequence: CASSLSSGTVGNEQFF.

J is TRBJ2-1 and V is TRBV6-1; the match to TRBD2 covers 10 bases. The V and J ends lost 0 bases and 2 bases, in that order; junction bases with no gene match: 1. Germline CDR1 and CDR2: MNHNS and SASEGT. The CDR3 length is 16 residues. CDR3 residues: CASSEALAGAYNEQFF. CDR3 bases: TGTGCCAGCAGTGAAGCGCTAGCGGGAGCCTACAATGAGCAGTTCTTC.

The gene calls are TRBV30 and TRBJ2-7; TRBD2 is a possible D gene (5 bases). This CDR3 contains 11 residues. Germline values: CDR1 GTSNPN, CDR2 SVGIG (reference sequence). Between the trimmed V and J ends, which lost 2 bases and 7 bases, there was a span of 9 bases. This CDR3 reads CAWSIRGEQYF. CDR3 in DNA: TGTGCCTGGAGTATCCGAGGGGAGCAGTACTTC.

V and J are TRBV3-1 (or the pseudogene TRBV3-2) and TRBJ1-2; the match to TRBD1 covers 10 bases. Germline V gene lookup returns CDR1 LGHDT and CDR2 YNNKEL (reference sequence). There are 19 residues in the CDR3. The V gene end was trimmed by 0 bases and the J gene end by 4 bases; junction bases not matched to a gene: 14. CDR3 amino acids: CASSQEIPPGTGEAYGYTF. CDR3 DNA sequence: TGTGCCAGCAGCCAAGAAATCCCGCCCGGGACAGGGGAGGCCTATGGCTACACCTTC.

In nucleotides, the CDR3 is TGTGCCAGCTCACTCTCAACCATGACAGCGGGGCTACCCTACGAGCAGTACTTC. Encoded protein: CASSLSTMTAGLPYEQYF. This rearrangement joins TRBV18 to TRBJ2-7, with TRBD2 identical over 7 bases. CDR1 and CDR2 from the germline V gene are KGHSH and LQKENI. The CDR3 extends over 18 amino acids. The V segment lost 4 bases and the J segment 2 bases; nucleotides outside the gene matches: 17.

This chain uses TRBV19 with TRBJ2-7; TRBD1 agrees at 7 bases. V shed 6 bases, J shed 4 bases, and the junction held 6 bases outside the gene matches. The V gene's germline CDR1 is LNHDA and CDR2 SQIVND (reference sequence). The CDR3 totals 13 residues. In DNA form, the CDR3 reads TGTGCCAGTAGCCAGGACAGGAGGTACGAGCAGTACTTC. Its translation: CASSQDRRYEQYF.

The V call is TRBV7-9, the J call TRBJ2-5; 11 nucleotides match TRBD2. V was pared by 5 bases and J by 5 bases, with 7 bases of the junction left unmatched. CDR3 size: 15 residues. In germline, CDR1 is SEHNR, CDR2 FQNEAQ (reference sequence). CDR3 amino acids: CASSTRLAGKETQYF. The CDR3 region has the DNA TGTGCCAGCAGCACACGACTAGCGGGGAAGGAGACCCAGTACTTC. Looking up the rest from reference TRBV7-9 and TRBJ2-5 gives the full variable domain: DTGVSQNPRHKITKRGQNVTFRCDPISEHNRLYWYRQTLGQGPEFLTYFQNEAQLEKSRLLSDRFSAERPKGSFSTLEIQRTEQGDSAMYLCASSTRLAGKETQYFGPGTRLLVL.

The rearrangement joins TRBV5-1 to TRBJ2-7, with 9 bases fitting TRBD1. Germline V gives CDR1 SGHRS, CDR2 YFSETQ. CDR3 length: 14 residues. V shed 4 bases and J 5 bases; nucleotides not matched to a gene: 7. The CDR3 region is CASSQGQGFDEQYF. The CDR3, as DNA: TGCGCCAGCAGCCAAGGACAGGGGTTCGACGAGCAGTACTTC.

The chain combines TRBV9 with TRBJ2-1, with 7 bases that match TRBD2. Germline V gene sequence: CDR1 SGDLS, CDR2 YYNGEE. V shed 6 bases, J shed 0 bases, and the junction held 6 bases outside the gene matches. The CDR3 is 15 amino acids. The DNA of the CDR3 is TGTGCCAGCACCTCGAGCGGGAACTCCTACAATGAGCAGTTCTTC. Its translation is CASTSSGNSYNEQFF.

The chain has TRBV24-1 and TRBJ1-5; no clear D gene. Per germline, CDR1 KGHDR and CDR2 SFDVKD. The V end was cut by 9 bases, the J end by 1 base, with 12 bases between. This CDR3 contains 14 residues. CDR3 in DNA: TGTGCCACCGCGGCCCACGGGAGCAATCAGCCCCAGCATTTT. Translated: CATAAHGSNQPQHF.

The chain couples TRBV9 to TRBJ2-5, with TRBD2 matching 14 bases. V lost 0 bases to trimming and J lost 7 bases; unmatched junction nucleotides: 5. The CDR3 has 16 residues. Germline assignment: CDR1 SGDLS and CDR2 YYNGEE. The CDR3 DNA is TGTGCCAGCAGCGTAGAGCTGACTAGCGGGAGGGTGACCCAGTACTTC. It yields the protein CASSVELTSGRVTQYF.

The genes are TRBV2 and TRBJ2-7; TRBD2 might be the D (6 bases). Germline CDR1 is SNHLY and CDR2 is FYNNEI. V lost 7 bases and J lost 3, with 10 bases in between. The CDR3 is made up of 12 amino acids. The CDR3 reads CASKGLLYEQYF. CDR3 in DNA: TGTGCCAGCAAGGGACTCCTCTACGAGCAGTACTTC.

The J gene is TRBJ1-2, the V gene TRBV28; 8 nucleotides align to TRBD1. V lost 5 bases, J lost 8 bases, and 10 bases stayed unmatched. Looked up from germline, CDR1 is MDHEN and CDR2 is SYDVKM. This CDR3 is 14 amino acids long. The DNA of the CDR3 is TGTGCCAGCAGTGATAACCAGGGGGCGCAGGGCTACACCTTC. Translating it yields CASSDNQGAQGYTF.

The chain joins TRBV28 to TRBJ1-2, with TRBD1 matching over 8 bases. CDR3 length: 15 residues. The V gene end was trimmed by 5 bases and the J gene end by 8 bases; junction bases not matched to a gene: 13. Germline V CDR1 and CDR2: MDHEN, SYDVKM. CDR3: CASSPLSLTGVGYTF. The CDR3 DNA sequence: TGTGCCAGCAGTCCGCTCAGCTTGACAGGGGTCGGCTACACCTTC.

The genes are TRBV7-8 and TRBJ2-7, with TRBD2 identical over 12 bases. This CDR3 is 15 amino acids long. The germline gives CDR1 SGHVS, CDR2 FQNEAQ. V gave up 6 bases and J gave up 5 bases; unmatched junction bases: 8. The CDR3 sequence: CASRPGTSGSHEQYF. CDR3 sequence (DNA): TGTGCCAGCAGACCCGGGACTAGCGGGTCCCACGAGCAGTACTTC.

This chain connects TRBV9 to TRBJ2-5; 14 bases agree with TRBD2. The junction had 14 bases not matched to a gene; V was cut back by 3 bases and J by 4 bases. This CDR3 is built from 19 residues. Germline V gives CDR1 SGDLS, CDR2 YYNGEE. The CDR3 is CASSAGLAGGRRTLETQYF. In nucleotides, the CDR3 is TGTGCCAGCAGCGCAGGACTAGCGGGAGGTAGAAGGACTCTAGAGACCCAGTACTTC.

The V gene is TRBV23-1, the J gene TRBJ1-1; unclear D gene. TRBV23-1 is treated as an ORF (open reading frame) with a function not yet certain. The length of the CDR3 is 17 residues. V was pared by 1 base and J by 0 bases, with 15 bases between. The chain's CDR3 is CASSQLGVSGMNTEAFF. In DNA form, the CDR3 reads TGCGCCAGCAGTCAATTGGGAGTATCGGGCATGAACACTGAAGCTTTCTTT.

The chain recombines TRBV10-3 with TRBJ2-1, with D possibly TRBD2 on 6 matching bases. V lost 7 bases to trimming and J lost 7 bases, with 11 bases between them. The CDR3 sequence is 12 residues long. The germline gives CDR1 ENHRY, CDR2 SYGVKD. The CDR3 sequence is CAIKGTRNEQFF. CDR3 bases: TGTGCCATCAAGGGGACTCGGAATGAGCAGTTCTTC.

The CDR3 here is CASSGGTGVWTQYF. DNA of the CDR3: TGTGCCAGCAGCGGCGGGACAGGCGTTTGGACCCAGTACTTC. The chain couples TRBV5-5 to TRBJ2-5, with TRBD1 matching 8 bases. The germline V gene encodes CDR1 SGHKS and CDR2 YYEKEE (reference sequence). V lost 4 bases and J lost 7; bases outside the gene matches: 9. The CDR3 extends over 14 amino acids.

V usage is TRBV7-9 and J usage is TRBJ2-7, with TRBD1 as a possible D gene (7 bases). Germline assignment: CDR1 SEHNR and CDR2 FQNEAQ (reference sequence). The germline V and J ends were trimmed by 5 bases and 3 bases, with 17 bases remaining between them. The CDR3 has 15 amino acids. The CDR3 DNA follows: TGTGCCAGCAGCCGATCAGGGGGGCCTTACTACGAGCAGTACTTC. This translates into CASSRSGGPYYEQYF.

This chain uses TRBV2 with TRBJ1-4; D unclear. The CDR3 runs 19 residues. Germline V gene lookup returns CDR1 SNHLY and CDR2 FYNNEI. Trimming took off 6 bases at V and 2 bases at J, with 25 bases between the two ends. CDR3 in DNA: TGTGCCAGCAGGGACCCGAGGAGGGTACGCCTTTCGACTAATGAAAAACTGTTTTTT. Amino acid sequence: CASRDPRRVRLSTNEKLFF.